This T cell receptor (beta chain) was obtained from a study of blood T cell repertoires in COVID-19. Trimming stripped 0 bases from V and 5 bases from J, with 11 bases between. The CDR3 is made up of 16 amino acids. Germline loops: CDR1 MGHRA, CDR2 YSYEKL. Clones were read by immunoSEQ multiplex PCR, and TCRdb kept only the in-frame ones, dropping some. The sample records about 200,000 clones, 90% to 95% being singletons. The TCR originated in a man in his fifties or sixties with COVID-19, enrolled during active disease. The rearrangement uses TRBV4-1 and TRBJ1-6; no firm D call. The sequenced sample was peripheral blood. CDR3 sequence: CASSQEPGLNNSPLHF. CDR3 in DNA: TGCGCCAGCAGCCAAGAACCGGGATTGAATAATTCACCCCTCCACTTT.